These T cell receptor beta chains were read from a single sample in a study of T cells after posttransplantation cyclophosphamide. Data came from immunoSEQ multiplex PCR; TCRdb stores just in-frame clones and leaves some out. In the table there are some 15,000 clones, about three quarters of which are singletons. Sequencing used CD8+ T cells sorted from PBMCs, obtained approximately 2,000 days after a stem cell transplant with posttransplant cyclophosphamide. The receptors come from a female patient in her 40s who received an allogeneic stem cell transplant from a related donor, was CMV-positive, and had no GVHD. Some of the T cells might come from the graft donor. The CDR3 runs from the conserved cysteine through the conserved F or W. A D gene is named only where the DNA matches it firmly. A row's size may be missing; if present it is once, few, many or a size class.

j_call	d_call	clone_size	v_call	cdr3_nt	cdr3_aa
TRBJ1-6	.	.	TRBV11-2	TGTGCCAGCAGCTTGGGCCCCTATAATTCACCCCTCCACTTT	CASSLGPYNSPLHF
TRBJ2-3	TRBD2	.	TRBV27	TGTGCCAGCAGTGCCCTACCTTTTAGCGGGGGCGGAGATACGCAGTATTTT	CASSALPFSGGGDTQYF
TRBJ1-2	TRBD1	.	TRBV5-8	TGTGCCAGCAGCATCCACTCGGGACAGGGCGACGGCTACACCTTC	CASSIHSGQGDGYTF
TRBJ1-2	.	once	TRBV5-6	TGTGCCAGCAGCTTGTTGGGCACCTCTAACTATGGCTACACCTTC	CASSLLGTSNYGYTF
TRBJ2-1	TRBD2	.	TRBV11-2	TGTGCCAGCAGCGCAGCGGGGGGGAGCTCCTACAATGAGCAGTTCTTC	CASSAAGGSSYNEQFF
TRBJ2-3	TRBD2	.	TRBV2	TGTGCCAGCAGTGTGACACTAGCGGGGTCAGAAGATACGCAGTATTTT	CASSVTLAGSEDTQYF
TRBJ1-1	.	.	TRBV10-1	TGCGCCAGCAGTGATTCCCCCGAGGGTTGGACTGAAGCTTTCTTT	CASSDSPEGWTEAFF
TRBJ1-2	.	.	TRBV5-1	TGCGCCAGCAGCTTGGATAGTAGGGGGGGATTTGATGGCTACACCTTC	CASSLDSRGGFDGYTF
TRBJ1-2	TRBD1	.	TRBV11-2	TGTGCCAGCAGCTCGCCGGGGACAGGGGAAGGCTACACCTTC	CASSSPGTGEGYTF
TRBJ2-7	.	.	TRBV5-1	TGCGCCAGCAGCTTTGGACAGATCTACGAGCAGTACTTC	CASSFGQIYEQYF
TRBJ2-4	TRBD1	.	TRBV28	TGTGCCAGCAGTTTAGATAACCGGGACAGTGATATAGCCAAAAACATTCAGTACTTC	CASSLDNRDSDIAKNIQYF
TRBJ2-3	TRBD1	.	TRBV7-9	TGTGCCAGCAGCCCTAGGACAGGGAAAACAGATACGCAGTATTTT	CASSPRTGKTDTQYF
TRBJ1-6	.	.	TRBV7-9	TGTGCCTCGATGGGAGGGCTTTATAATTCACCCCTCCACTTT	CASMGGLYNSPLHF
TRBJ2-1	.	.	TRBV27	TGTGCCAGCAGTACCACGGGGGTAGGGAATGAGCAGTTCTTC	CASSTTGVGNEQFF
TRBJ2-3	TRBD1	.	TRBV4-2	TGTGCCAGCAGCCCTCGGACAGGGGGCAAAGATACGCAGTATTTT	CASSPRTGGKDTQYF
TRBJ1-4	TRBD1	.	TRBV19	TGTGCCAGTAGTCCCACAGGGGGCGTTGAAAAACTGTTTTTT	CASSPTGGVEKLFF
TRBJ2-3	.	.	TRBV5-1	TGCGCCAGCAGCTTGGAACAGGGTGGAGATACGCAGTATTTT	CASSLEQGGDTQYF
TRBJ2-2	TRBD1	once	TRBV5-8	TGTGCCAGCAGCTTGAGTGGGACAGGGCTGATACGGGAGCTGTTTTTT	CASSLSGTGLIRELFF
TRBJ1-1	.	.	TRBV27	TGTGCCAGCAGTCCCCAGGGGTACTTGAACACTGAAGCTTTCTTT	CASSPQGYLNTEAFF
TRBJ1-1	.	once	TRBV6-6	TGTGCCAGCAGTTACGCCCGGGAGACGATGAACACTGAAGCTTTCTTT	CASSYARETMNTEAFF
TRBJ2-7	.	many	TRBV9	TGTGCCAGCAGCGTAGACGGACTCTACGAGCAGTACTTC	CASSVDGLYEQYF
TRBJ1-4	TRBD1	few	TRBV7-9	TGTGCCAGCAGCTCGAAGACAGGGGGTAATGAAAAACTGTTTTTT	CASSSKTGGNEKLFF
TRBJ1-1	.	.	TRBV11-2	TGTGCCAGCAGCTTAGATCACGGTTCTGAAGCTTTCTTT	CASSLDHGSEAFF
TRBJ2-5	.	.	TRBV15	TGTGCCACCAGCTACGATCAGGGGGGTCAAGAGACCCAGTACTTC	CATSYDQGGQETQYF